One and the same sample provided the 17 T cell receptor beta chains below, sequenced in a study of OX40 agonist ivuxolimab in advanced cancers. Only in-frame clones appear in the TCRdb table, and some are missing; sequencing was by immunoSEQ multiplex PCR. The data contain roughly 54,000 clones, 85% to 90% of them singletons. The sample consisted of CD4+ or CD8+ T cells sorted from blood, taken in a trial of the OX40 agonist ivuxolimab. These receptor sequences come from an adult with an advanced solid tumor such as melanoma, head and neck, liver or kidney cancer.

DNA for the CDR3: TGTGCCAGCAGTTACTCGAAAGGGGGCTTCACTGAAGCTTTCTTT. It translates to CASSYSKGGFTEAFF. The V and J genes are TRBV6-6 and TRBJ1-1; 7 nucleotides match TRBD1. V dropped 0 bases and J dropped 4; count of bases not matched to a gene: 5. Germline CDR1 is MNHNY and CDR2 is SVGAGI (reference sequence). The CDR3 is 15 amino acids.

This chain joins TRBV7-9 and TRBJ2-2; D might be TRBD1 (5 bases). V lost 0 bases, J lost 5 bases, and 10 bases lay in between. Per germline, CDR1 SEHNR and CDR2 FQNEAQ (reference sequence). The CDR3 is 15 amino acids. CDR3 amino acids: CASSLARGFTGELFF. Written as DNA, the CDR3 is TGTGCCAGCAGCTTAGCAAGGGGATTTACCGGGGAGCTGTTTTTT.

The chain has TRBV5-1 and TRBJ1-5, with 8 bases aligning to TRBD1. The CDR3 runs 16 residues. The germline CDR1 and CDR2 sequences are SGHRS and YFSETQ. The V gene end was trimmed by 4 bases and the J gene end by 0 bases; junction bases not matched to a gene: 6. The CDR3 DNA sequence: TGCGCCAGCAGCCCTTCCGGGACAGGTAGCAATCAGCCCCAGCATTTT. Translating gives CASSPSGTGSNQPQHF.

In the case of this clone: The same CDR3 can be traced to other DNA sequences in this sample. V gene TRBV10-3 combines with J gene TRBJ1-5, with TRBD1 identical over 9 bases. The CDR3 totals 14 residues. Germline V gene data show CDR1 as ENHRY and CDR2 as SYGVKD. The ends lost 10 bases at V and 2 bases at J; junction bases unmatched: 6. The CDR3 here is CATQGDRGNQPQHF. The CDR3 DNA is TGTGCCACCCAAGGGGACAGGGGCAATCAGCCCCAGCATTTT.

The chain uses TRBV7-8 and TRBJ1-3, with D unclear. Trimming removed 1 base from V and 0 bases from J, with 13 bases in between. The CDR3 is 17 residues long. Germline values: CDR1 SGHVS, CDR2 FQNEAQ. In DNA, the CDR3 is TGTGCCAGCAGCTTAGGGTCCGTCGGCCACTCTGGAAACACCATATATTTT. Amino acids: CASSLGSVGHSGNTIYF.

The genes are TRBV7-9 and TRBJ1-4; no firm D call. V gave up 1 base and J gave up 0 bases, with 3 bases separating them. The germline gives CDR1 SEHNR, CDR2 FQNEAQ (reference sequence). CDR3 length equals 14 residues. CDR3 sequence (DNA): TGTGCCAGCAGCTTAGGAGCAACTAATGAAAAACTGTTTTTT. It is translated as CASSLGATNEKLFF.

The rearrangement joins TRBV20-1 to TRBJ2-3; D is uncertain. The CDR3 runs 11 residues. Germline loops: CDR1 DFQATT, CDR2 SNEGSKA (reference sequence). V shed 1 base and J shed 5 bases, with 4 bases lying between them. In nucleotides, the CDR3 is TGCAGTGCTAGAGTAATAGATACGCAGTATTTT. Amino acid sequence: CSARVIDTQYF.

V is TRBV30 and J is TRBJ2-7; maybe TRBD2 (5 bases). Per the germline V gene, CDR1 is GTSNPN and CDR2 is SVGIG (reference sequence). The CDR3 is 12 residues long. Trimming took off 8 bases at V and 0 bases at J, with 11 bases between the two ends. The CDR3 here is CAAAGSSYEQYF. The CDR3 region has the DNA TGTGCCGCCGCTGGGAGCTCCTACGAGCAGTACTTC.

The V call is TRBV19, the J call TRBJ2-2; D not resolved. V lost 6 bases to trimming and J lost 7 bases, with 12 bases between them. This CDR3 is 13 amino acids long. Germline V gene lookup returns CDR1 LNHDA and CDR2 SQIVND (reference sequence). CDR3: CASSDSLDGELFF. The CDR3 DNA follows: TGTGCCAGTAGCGACTCTTTGGACGGGGAGCTGTTTTTT.

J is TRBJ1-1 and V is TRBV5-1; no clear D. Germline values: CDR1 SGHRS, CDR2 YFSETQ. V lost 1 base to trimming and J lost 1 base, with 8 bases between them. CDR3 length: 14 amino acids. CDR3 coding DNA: TGCGCCAGCAGCTTGACGGCAGAGAACACTGAAGCTTTCTTT. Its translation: CASSLTAENTEAFF.

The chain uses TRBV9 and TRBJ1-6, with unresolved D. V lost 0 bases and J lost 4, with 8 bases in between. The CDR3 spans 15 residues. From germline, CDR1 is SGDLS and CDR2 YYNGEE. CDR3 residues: CASSVGGQYNSPLHF. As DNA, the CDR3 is TGTGCCAGCAGCGTAGGGGGTCAATATAATTCACCCCTCCACTTT.

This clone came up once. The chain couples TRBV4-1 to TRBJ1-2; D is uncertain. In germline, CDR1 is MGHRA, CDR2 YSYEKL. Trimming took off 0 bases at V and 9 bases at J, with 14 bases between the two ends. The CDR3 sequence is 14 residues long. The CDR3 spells CASSQDRGGLSYTF. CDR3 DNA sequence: TGCGCCAGCAGCCAAGATCGGGGAGGGTTGAGCTACACCTTC.

The CDR3 DNA reads TGTGCCAGCAGCGCGCGACAGGGCGGGGGCAACGGGGAGCTGTTTTTT. Protein sequence: CASSARQGGGNGELFF. The chain couples TRBV9 to TRBJ2-2; the D call may be TRBD1 or TRBD2 (7 bases each). V lost 3 bases, J lost 7 bases, and 19 bases lay in between. The length of the CDR3 is 16 residues. Germline V gene sequence: CDR1 SGDLS, CDR2 YYNGEE.

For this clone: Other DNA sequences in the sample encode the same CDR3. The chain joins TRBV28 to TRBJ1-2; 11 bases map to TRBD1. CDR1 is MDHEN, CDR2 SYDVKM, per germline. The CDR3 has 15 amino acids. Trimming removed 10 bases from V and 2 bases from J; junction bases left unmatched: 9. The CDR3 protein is CATVGTGGSNYGYTF. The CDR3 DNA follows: TGTGCCACAGTAGGGACAGGGGGTTCAAACTATGGCTACACCTTC.

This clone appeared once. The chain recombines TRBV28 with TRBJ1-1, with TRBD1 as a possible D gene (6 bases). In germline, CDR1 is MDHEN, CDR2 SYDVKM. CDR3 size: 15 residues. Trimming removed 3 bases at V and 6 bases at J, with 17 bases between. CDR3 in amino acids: CASSFQRGQASEAFF. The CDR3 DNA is TGTGCCAGCAGTTTCCAACGGGGGCAAGCGTCTGAAGCTTTCTTT.

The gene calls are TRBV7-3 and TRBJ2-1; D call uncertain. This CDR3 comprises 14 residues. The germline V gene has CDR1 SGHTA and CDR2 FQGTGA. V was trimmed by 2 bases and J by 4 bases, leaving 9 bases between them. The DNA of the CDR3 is TGTGCCAGCAGCTTAGTCGGACGGTACAATGAGCAGTTCTTC. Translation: CASSLVGRYNEQFF.

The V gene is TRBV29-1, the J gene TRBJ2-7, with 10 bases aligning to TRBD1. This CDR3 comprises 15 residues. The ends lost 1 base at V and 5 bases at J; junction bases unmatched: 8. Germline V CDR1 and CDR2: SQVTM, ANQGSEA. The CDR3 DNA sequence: TGCAGCGTTGAAGGTATTGAGGGACAGGGGAACGAGCAGTACTTC. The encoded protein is CSVEGIEGQGNEQYF.